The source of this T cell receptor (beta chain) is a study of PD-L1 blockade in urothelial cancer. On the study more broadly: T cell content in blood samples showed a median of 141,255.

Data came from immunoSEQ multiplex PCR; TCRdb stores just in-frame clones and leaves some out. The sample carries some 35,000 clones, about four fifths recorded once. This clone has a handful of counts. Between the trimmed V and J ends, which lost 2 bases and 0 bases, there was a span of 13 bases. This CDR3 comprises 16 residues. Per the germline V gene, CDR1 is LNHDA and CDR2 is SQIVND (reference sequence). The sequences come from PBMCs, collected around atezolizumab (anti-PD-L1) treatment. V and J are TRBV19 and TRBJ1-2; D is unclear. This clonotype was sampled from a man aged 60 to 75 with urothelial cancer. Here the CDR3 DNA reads TGTGCCAGTAGTATACTCGGGATGACGGCTAACTATGGCTACACCTTC. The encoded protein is CASSILGMTANYGYTF.